This entry describes one TCR beta chain. In the same sample, other DNA sequences code for this CDR3. Authors' processing steps: Researchers report that nucleated cell counts were estimated from reference gene primer amplification. Here immunoSEQ multiplex PCR was the method, and the copy in TCRdb shows in-frame clones only, minus some. V and J calls and clone size follow that table, whereas D and trimming were derived from the DNA. The table records 290,000 or so clones, around 90% of them present only once. This record belongs to a study of blood T cell repertoires in COVID-19. About the research overall: T cells, B-cell-depleted T cells, or PBMCs provided the cDNA or gDNA that served as material.

Assignments of participants to cohorts depended upon their own reported clinical history. Sequenced sample: PBMCs or T cells enriched from blood (not recorded which). The TCR sequence derives from a woman aged 25 to 45 who had recovered from COVID-19.

CDR3 in DNA: TGTGCCACCAGTGACCCGCTCAGTGAGCAGTTCTTC. Protein sequence: CATSDPLSEQFF. V usage is TRBV24-1 and J usage is TRBJ2-1; D ambiguous. Per germline, CDR1 KGHDR and CDR2 SFDVKD. There are 12 residues in the CDR3. Trimming cost V 4 bases and J 9 bases, with 9 bases left between them.